In its sample, the clone carrying this T cell receptor (beta chain) was seen a few times. No antigen is known for it. The germline gives CDR1 MGHRA, CDR2 YSYEKL. This CDR3 region has 16 residues. J was trimmed by 6 bases and V by 5 bases; bases with no gene match: 12. This entry is derived from a study of beta chain features in type 1 diabetes. The isolated RNA, all of it, was reverse transcribed, so expressed TCRB transcripts were what got sequenced. Using immunoSEQ multiplex PCR, the repertoire was profiled, and TCRdb retains in-frame clones only, with some absent. The sample consists of over 120,000 clones, about 13% of them appearing once. Populations obtained by sorting all exceeded 95% purity. General observations from the study: Whether TCRB rearrangement is influenced by HLA type went unresolved here. Moderate but significant shortening of TCRB CDR3s was recorded in all four CD4+ subsets from Type 1 diabetes patients.

This chain joins TRBV4-1 and TRBJ2-3; 9 positions match TRBD1. This TCR derives from a man aged 18 to 29 with type 1 diabetes. The sequenced sample was central memory CD4+ T cells from blood. CDR3 in amino acids: CASSSLPGQGRDTQYF. In DNA, the CDR3 is TGCGCCAGCAGCTCACTACCGGGACAGGGCAGGGATACGCAGTATTTT.